The 2 T cell receptor beta chains reported below all come from one sample, sequenced in a study of identical twins (dated by TCRdb to about 2016). The library was prepared using 5' RACE. The reads were generated on an Illumina HiSeq 2000. Through fastp at Q25 and MiXCR, TCRdb rebuilt clones from the public reads, retaining in-frame beta chains. Records with the same CDR3 protein are collapsed into one entry carrying the most frequent genes and DNA. The sample has 450,000 or so distinct CDR3 sequences on record, roughly an eighth of them singletons. Jointly, the top ten make up 0.8% to 1% of the sample. These data were also filed under a second study, of yellow fever vaccine responses in identical twins.

Sequencing input: CD4+ T cells sorted from blood. These receptors were obtained from a woman between 18 and 29 years old in good health.

This clonotype turned up a few times. As DNA, the CDR3 is TGTGCCAGCAGCCCAACAGGGGGACTGAATTACAATGAGCAGTTCTTC. Residues: CASSPTGGLNYNEQFF. V is TRBV14 and J is TRBJ2-1; 8 bases align to TRBD1. V lost 4 bases, J lost 4 bases, and 9 bases stayed unmatched. The germline V gene has CDR1 SGHDN and CDR2 FVKESK. The CDR3 length is 16 residues.

The V and J genes are TRBV28 and TRBJ1-2; D gene unclear. Trimming stripped 7 bases from V and 0 bases from J, with 15 bases between. Germline CDR1 and CDR2: MDHEN and SYDVKM. The CDR3 is 15 amino acids. Here the CDR3 DNA reads TGTGCCAGCACCTTTGAGAGGGAAACTAACTATGGCTACACCTTC. Amino acids: CASTFERETNYGYTF.